This T cell receptor beta chain was identified in a study of early T cells in non-severe SARS-CoV-2 infection. About the study: Bulk RNA taken from unsorted whole blood was sequenced, leaving chains unpaired. The study, taken as a whole, reports: Matching results from VDJdb favored anti-spike CD8 responses, leaving private and CD4 specificities undetected.

This clonotype was detected a few times. The target antigen is unknown. Individual cDNA molecules each received unique molecular identifiers attached to them. TCRdb fed the 5' RACE reads into MiXCR, producing one record per CDR3 protein. The sample holds 70,000 to 75,000 distinct CDR3 sequences, approximately 12% seen once. The CDR3 is 12 residues long. Trimming left V 7 bases short and J 6 bases short, with 10 bases between. CDR1 MDHEN and CDR2 SYDVKM come from the germline V gene. The chain couples TRBV28 to TRBJ2-1; no reliable D call. The receptor was isolated from an adult who was a healthcare worker with PCR-confirmed SARS-CoV-2 infection or an uninfected control (not recorded which). Sequenced input: whole blood. CDR3 sequence: CASMGWGNEQFF. CDR3 in DNA: TGTGCCAGCATGGGATGGGGCAATGAGCAGTTCTTC.